Below are 21 T cell receptor beta chains sequenced from a single sample in a study of breast tumors, draining lymph nodes, adjacent tissues. Breast cancer patients provided tissue from their axillary draining lymph nodes. In TCRdb, the multiplex PCR reads were re-called with MiXCR into one record per CDR3 protein. The table records about 180,000 distinct CDR3 sequences, roughly a third of them present only once. Input material: axillary lymph node tissue. These receptors were taken from a female donor with breast cancer. Some clones in this sample may be carry-over from other donors' samples.

This clonotype was recorded at least ten times. Here the CDR3 reads CAISGTVYEQYF. CDR3 DNA sequence: TGTGCCATCAGTGGGACAGTCTACGAGCAGTACTTC. The gene calls are TRBV10-3 and TRBJ2-7, with TRBD1 as a possible D gene (6 bases). The germline V gene encodes CDR1 ENHRY and CDR2 SYGVKD. Trimming pared 4 bases from V and 3 bases from J, leaving 7 bases between. This CDR3 has 12 residues.

Comment on this clonotype: A read error is possible here, since a much larger clone lies one base away. CDR3 coding DNA: TGTGCCAGCAGCTTGAGAGATGTCCCCATGGGCGAGCAGTACTTC. This codes for CASSLRDVPMGEQYF. This chain uses TRBV11-1 with TRBJ2-7; D gene ambiguous. The length of the CDR3 is 15 residues. With 3 bases removed from V and 6 bases from J, the gap between germline ends came to 18 bases. Germline lookup yields CDR1 SGHAT and CDR2 FQDESV (reference sequence).

This clonotype has ten or more counts. The V and J genes are TRBV7-9 and TRBJ1-4; 8 positions agree with TRBD1. V shed 5 bases, J shed 6 bases, and the junction held 8 bases outside the gene matches. From germline, CDR1 is SEHNR and CDR2 FQNEAQ (reference sequence). There are 15 residues in the CDR3. The CDR3 DNA reads TGTGCCAGCAGCGACAGGGGAACTGATCATGAAAAACTGTTTTTT. It encodes CASSDRGTDHEKLFF.

This chain connects TRBV2 to TRBJ1-5, with D maybe TRBD1 (6 bases). V shed 7 bases and J shed 7 bases, with 20 bases lying between them. The CDR3 covers 15 residues. Germline V CDR1 and CDR2: SNHLY, FYNNEI. CDR3 amino acids: CASTQGTSYEQPQHF. In DNA, the CDR3 is TGTGCCAGCACCCAGGGGACCTCCTACGAGCAGCCCCAGCATTTT.

This clonotype was seen a handful of times. DNA for the CDR3: TGTGCCAGCAGCCGAGGGACTAGCGGGGGCAATGAGCAGTTCTTC. Translating gives CASSRGTSGGNEQFF. The rearrangement links TRBV3-1 to TRBJ2-1; 14 positions agree with TRBD2. J was trimmed by 6 bases and V by 4 bases; bases with no gene match: 2. The length of the CDR3 is 15 residues. CDR1 and CDR2 (germline): LGHDT, YNNKEL (reference sequence).

J is TRBJ2-7 and V is TRBV29-1, with a possible D match to TRBD2 (5 bases). CDR1 and CDR2 (germline): SQVTM, ANQGSEA. This CDR3 has 11 amino acids. V lost 6 bases, J lost 2 bases, and 8 bases lay in between. The CDR3 coding sequence is TGCAGCGTCGCCGGGGCCTACGAGCAGTACTTC. Translated: CSVAGAYEQYF.

The chain links TRBV19 to TRBJ2-3; perhaps TRBD1 as D (5 bases). Trimming took off 7 bases at V and 11 bases at J, with 19 bases between the two ends. Germline values: CDR1 LNHDA, CDR2 SQIVND (reference sequence). CDR3 length equals 13 residues. This CDR3 is CASKGDNYNEQYF. The CDR3 DNA reads as TGTGCCAGTAAAGGGGATAACTACAATGAGCAGTATTTT. The variable domain in full, completed from reference TRBV19 and TRBJ2-3, reads DGGITQSPKYLFRKEGQNVTLSCEQNLNHDAMYWYRQDPGQGLRLIYYSQIVNDFQKGDIAEGYSVSREKKESFPLTVTSAQKNPTAFYLCASKGDNYNEQYFGPGTRLTVL.

On this clonotype itself: This may come from a read error, since a much larger clone is one base off. The chain has TRBV20-1 and TRBJ1-2; the match to TRBD1 covers 7 bases. Germline CDR1 and CDR2: DFQATT and SNEGSKA (reference sequence). This CDR3 is built from 14 residues. V dropped 5 bases and J dropped 2; count of bases not matched to a gene: 8. The CDR3 region has the DNA TGCAGTGCTCCGGGGGGCAGGGGGAACTATGGCTACACCTTC. Protein: CSAPGGRGNYGYTF.

The chain has TRBV12-3 or TRBV12-4 and TRBJ1-6; D is ambiguous. The CDR3 consists of 13 residues. Trimming shortened V by 3 bases and J by 10 bases, and 10 bases separated the two germline ends. The CDR3, as DNA: TGTGCCAGCAGTTTCTTTGAGGGATCACCCCTCCACTTT. Translated: CASSFFEGSPLHF.

The chain's CDR3 is CASSARDGNLGYEQFF. The CDR3 nucleotides are TGTGCCAGCAGCGCTAGAGATGGGAACCTAGGCTATGAGCAGTTCTTC. The chain carries TRBV9 and TRBJ2-1; no clear D gene. The length of the CDR3 is 16 residues. V was clipped by 3 bases and J by 8 bases, with 21 bases between them. Germline CDR1 and CDR2: SGDLS and YYNGEE.

This clonotype has at least ten counts. V is TRBV7-9 and J is TRBJ2-7; TRBD1 agrees at 7 bases. Germline loops: CDR1 SEHNR, CDR2 FQNEAQ (reference sequence). CDR3 length: 15 amino acids. The trim removed 4 bases at V and 2 bases at J, leaving 8 bases unmatched. The CDR3 coding sequence is TGTGCCAGCAGCTCCGGCCGGCAGGGGGCCTACGAGCAGTACTTC. The encoded protein is CASSSGRQGAYEQYF.

The table lists this clonotype with many counts. This chain uses TRBV7-9 with TRBJ2-3; TRBD1 matches 7 bases. The CDR3 contains 15 residues. Germline CDR1 SEHNR, CDR2 FQNEAQ (reference sequence). V dropped 4 bases and J dropped 2; count of bases not matched to a gene: 6. The CDR3 loop reads CASSSPGQNTDTQYF. CDR3 coding DNA: TGTGCCAGCAGCTCCCCGGGACAGAACACAGATACGCAGTATTTT.

This clonotype was counted many times. The V call is TRBV4-1, the J call TRBJ1-2, with 7 positions matching TRBD1. The germline V gene encodes CDR1 MGHRA and CDR2 YSYEKL. The CDR3 is 14 amino acids. Unmatched junction bases numbered 5, after V lost 0 bases and J lost 7 bases. CDR3 in DNA: TGCGCCAGCAGCCAAGATAGGCAGGGGGGTGGCTACACCTTC. Protein product: CASSQDRQGGGYTF.

To note about this clonotype: One junction end does not reproduce the germline sequence, and a read error may be involved. The chain employs TRBV7-2 and TRBJ1-5; D is possibly TRBD1 (6 bases). Germline V gives CDR1 SGHTA, CDR2 FQGNSA. CDR3 length: 15 residues. CDR3 sequence reads: CVSTSGRTEDQPQHF. CDR3 DNA: TGTGTCAGCACCTCCGGCCGGACAGAAGATCAGCCCCAGCATTTT.

The table lists this clonotype with a count of one. Being one base from a much bigger clone, this may be a read error. The CDR3 reads CSARVGGPGPASANEQFF. As DNA, the CDR3 is TGCAGTGCTAGAGTGGGGGGTCCGGGACCAGCAAGTGCGAATGAGCAGTTCTTC. V is TRBV20-1 and J is TRBJ2-1; a weak D match, TRBD2 (6 bases). The CDR3 extends over 18 amino acids. Per the germline V gene, CDR1 is DFQATT and CDR2 is SNEGSKA (reference sequence). Trimming pared 1 base from V and 7 bases from J, leaving 26 bases between.

This rearrangement joins TRBV20-1 to TRBJ2-1; either TRBD1 or TRBD2 may fit D (6 bases each). The CDR3 spans 14 residues. Per germline, CDR1 DFQATT and CDR2 SNEGSKA (reference sequence). Trimming removed 0 bases at V and 13 bases at J, with 19 bases between. CDR3 sequence: CSARDTGRGGEQFF. In nucleotides, the CDR3 is TGCAGTGCTAGAGATACAGGCAGGGGAGGAGAACAGTTCTTC.

The J gene is TRBJ1-3, the V gene TRBV28, with D perhaps matching TRBD1 (5 bases). Germline V gene lookup returns CDR1 MDHEN and CDR2 SYDVKM. CDR3 length equals 12 residues. Trimming stripped 10 bases from V and 2 bases from J, with 9 bases between. CDR3 sequence reads: CATTTAGNTIYF. The CDR3 DNA reads as TGTGCCACTACGACAGCTGGAAACACCATATATTTT.

This clonotype was picked up one time. This chain links TRBV18 with TRBJ2-2; 8 nucleotides match TRBD1. The last part of the DNA fits TRBJ1-1 better; the J call may be wrong. This CDR3 contains 16 residues. The germline CDR1 and CDR2 sequences are KGHSH and LQKENI. The CDR3 reads CASSPDRVGLRTEAFF. CDR3 DNA sequence: TGTGCCAGCTCACCGGACAGGGTTGGTCTCCGCACTGAAGCTTTCTTT.

This clonotype appeared many times. This sequence joins TRBV7-2 and TRBJ2-1, with 9 bases that match TRBD2. This CDR3 contains 16 residues. The V gene end was trimmed by 4 bases and the J gene end by 5 bases; junction bases not matched to a gene: 9. Germline V CDR1 and CDR2: SGHTA, FQGNSA. The CDR3 DNA is TGTGCCAGCAGCTATATAACGGGACTAGCTAACAATGAGCAGTTCTTC. Translating it yields CASSYITGLANNEQFF.

Of note for this clonotype: A much larger clone sits a single nucleotide away, making a read error possible. The V gene is TRBV30, the J gene TRBJ2-2; D is possibly TRBD2 (5 bases). Deletions cut 8 bases from V and 0 bases from J, with 16 bases between. The germline gives CDR1 GTSNPN, CDR2 SVGIG (reference sequence). The CDR3 length is 15 residues. The CDR3: CARPPGSANTGELFF. The DNA of the CDR3 is TGTGCCCGCCCCCCGGGGTCCGCGAACACCGGGGAGCTGTTTTTT.

The table lists this clonotype with many counts. This rearrangement joins TRBV7-2 to TRBJ2-7, with unresolved D. This CDR3 is 14 amino acids long. CDR1 and CDR2 from the germline V gene are SGHTA and FQGNSA. V lost 1 base, J lost 1 base, and 8 bases lay in between. Written as DNA, the CDR3 is TGTGCCAGCAGCTTAGGGCGGCAGTCCTACGAGCAGTACTTC. Translating it yields CASSLGRQSYEQYF.